This entry features one T cell receptor beta chain sequence. The data stem from a study of blood T cell repertoires in COVID-19. Data came from immunoSEQ multiplex PCR; TCRdb stores just in-frame clones and leaves some out. The data hold 180,000 or so clones, with around 80% observed a single time. The CDR3 covers 16 residues. Germline CDR1 SGHVS, CDR2 FQNEAQ. The junction had 8 bases not matched to a gene; V was cut back by 5 bases and J by 1 base. Sequencing was done on a sample of PBMCs or T cells enriched from blood (not recorded which). The rearrangement joins TRBV7-8 to TRBJ1-5; 7 bases agree with TRBD1. This clonotype originated in an older woman who had recovered from COVID-19. The chain's CDR3 is CASSVGNRGSNQPQHF. The CDR3 bases are TGTGCCAGCAGCGTAGGGAACAGGGGAAGCAATCAGCCCCAGCATTTT.